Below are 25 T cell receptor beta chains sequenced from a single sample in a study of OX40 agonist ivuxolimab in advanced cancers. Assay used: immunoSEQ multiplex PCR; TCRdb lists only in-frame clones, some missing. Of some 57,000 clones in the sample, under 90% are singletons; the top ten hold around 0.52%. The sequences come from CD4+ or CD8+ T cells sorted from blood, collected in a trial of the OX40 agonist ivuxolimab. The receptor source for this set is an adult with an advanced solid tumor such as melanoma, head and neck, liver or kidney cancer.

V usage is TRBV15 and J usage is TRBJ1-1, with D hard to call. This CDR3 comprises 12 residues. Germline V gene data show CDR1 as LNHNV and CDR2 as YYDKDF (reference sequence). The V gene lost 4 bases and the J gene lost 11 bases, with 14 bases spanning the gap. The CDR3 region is CATSMNPARAFF. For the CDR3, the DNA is TGTGCCACCAGCATGAACCCCGCCCGTGCTTTCTTT.

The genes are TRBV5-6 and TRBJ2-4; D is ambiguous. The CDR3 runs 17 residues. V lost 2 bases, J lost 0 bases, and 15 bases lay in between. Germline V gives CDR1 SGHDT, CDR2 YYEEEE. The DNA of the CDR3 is TGTGCCAGCAGCTTTTTACAAGGGCCGGTAGCCAAAAACATTCAGTACTTC. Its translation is CASSFLQGPVAKNIQYF.

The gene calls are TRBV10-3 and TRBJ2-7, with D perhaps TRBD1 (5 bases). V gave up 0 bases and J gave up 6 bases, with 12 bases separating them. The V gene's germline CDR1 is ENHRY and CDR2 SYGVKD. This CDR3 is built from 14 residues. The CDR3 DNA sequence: TGTGCCATCAGTGAGTCGACAGTCGCGACCGAGCAGTACTTC. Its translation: CAISESTVATEQYF.

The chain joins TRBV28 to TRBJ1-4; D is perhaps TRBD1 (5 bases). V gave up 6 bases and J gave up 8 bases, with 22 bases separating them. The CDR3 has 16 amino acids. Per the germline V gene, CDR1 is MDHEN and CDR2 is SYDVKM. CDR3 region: CASSITEGRRGEKLFF. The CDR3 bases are TGTGCCAGCAGCATCACTGAGGGACGGCGGGGCGAAAAACTGTTTTTT.

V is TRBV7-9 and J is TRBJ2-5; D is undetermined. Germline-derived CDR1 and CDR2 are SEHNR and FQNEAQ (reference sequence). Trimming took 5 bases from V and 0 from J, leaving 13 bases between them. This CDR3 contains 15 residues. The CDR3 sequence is CASSTHNRDQETQYF. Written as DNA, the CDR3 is TGTGCCAGCAGCACCCACAACAGAGACCAAGAGACCCAGTACTTC. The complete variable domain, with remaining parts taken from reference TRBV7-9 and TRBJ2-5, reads DTGVSQNPRHKITKRGQNVTFRCDPISEHNRLYWYRQTLGQGPEFLTYFQNEAQLEKSRLLSDRFSAERPKGSFSTLEIQRTEQGDSAMYLCASSTHNRDQETQYFGPGTRLLVL.

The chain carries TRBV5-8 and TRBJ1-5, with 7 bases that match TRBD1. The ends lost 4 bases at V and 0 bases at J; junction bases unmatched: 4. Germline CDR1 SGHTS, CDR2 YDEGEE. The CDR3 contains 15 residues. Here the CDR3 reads CASSGGTASNQPQHF. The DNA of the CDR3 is TGTGCCAGCAGCGGCGGGACAGCTAGCAATCAGCCCCAGCATTTT. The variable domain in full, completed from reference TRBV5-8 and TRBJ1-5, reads EAGVTQSPTHLIKTRGQQATLRCSPISGHTSVYWYQQALGLGLQFLLWYDEGEERNRGNFPPRFSGRQFPNYSSELNVNALELEDSALYLCASSGGTASNQPQHFGDGTRLSIL.

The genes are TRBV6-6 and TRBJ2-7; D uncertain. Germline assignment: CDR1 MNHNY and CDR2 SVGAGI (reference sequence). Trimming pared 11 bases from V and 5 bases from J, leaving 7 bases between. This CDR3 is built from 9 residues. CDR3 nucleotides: TGTGCCGGGCCACACGAGCAGTACTTC. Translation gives CAGPHEQYF.

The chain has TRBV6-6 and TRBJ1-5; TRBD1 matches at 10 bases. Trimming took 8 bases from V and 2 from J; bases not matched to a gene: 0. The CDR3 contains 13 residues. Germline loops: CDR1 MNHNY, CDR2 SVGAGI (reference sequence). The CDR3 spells CASGQGGNQPQHF. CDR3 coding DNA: TGTGCCAGCGGACAGGGGGGCAATCAGCCCCAGCATTTT.

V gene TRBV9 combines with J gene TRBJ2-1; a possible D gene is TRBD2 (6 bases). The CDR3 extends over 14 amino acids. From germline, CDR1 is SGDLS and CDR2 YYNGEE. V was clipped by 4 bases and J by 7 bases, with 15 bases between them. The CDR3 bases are TGTGCCAGCAGCTTGACGGAGGGTTGGAATGAGCAGTTCTTC. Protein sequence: CASSLTEGWNEQFF.

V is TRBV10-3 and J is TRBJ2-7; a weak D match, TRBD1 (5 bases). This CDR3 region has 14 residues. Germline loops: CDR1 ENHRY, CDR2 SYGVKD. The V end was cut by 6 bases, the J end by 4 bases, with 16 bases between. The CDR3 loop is CAIRIDKTVYEQYF. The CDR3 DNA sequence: TGTGCCATCAGGATAGACAAGACAGTATACGAGCAGTACTTC.

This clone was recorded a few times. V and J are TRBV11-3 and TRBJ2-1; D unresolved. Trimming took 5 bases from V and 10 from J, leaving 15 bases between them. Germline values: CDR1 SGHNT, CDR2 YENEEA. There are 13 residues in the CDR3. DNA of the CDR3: TGTGCCAGCAGCCGGTTGCCCAGAAGGGAGCAGTTCTTC. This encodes CASSRLPRREQFF.

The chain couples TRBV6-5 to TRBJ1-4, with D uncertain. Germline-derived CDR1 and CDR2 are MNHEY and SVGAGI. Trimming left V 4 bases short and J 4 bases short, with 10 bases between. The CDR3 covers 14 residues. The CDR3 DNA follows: TGTGCCAGCAGTTCAAACAGAGATAATGAAAAACTGTTTTTT. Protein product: CASSSNRDNEKLFF.

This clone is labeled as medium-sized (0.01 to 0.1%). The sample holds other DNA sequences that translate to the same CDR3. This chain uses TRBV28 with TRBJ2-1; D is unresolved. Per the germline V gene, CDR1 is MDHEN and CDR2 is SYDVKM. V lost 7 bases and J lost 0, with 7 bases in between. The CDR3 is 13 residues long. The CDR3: CASKAPSYNEQFF. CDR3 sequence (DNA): TGTGCCAGCAAGGCTCCCTCCTACAATGAGCAGTTCTTC.

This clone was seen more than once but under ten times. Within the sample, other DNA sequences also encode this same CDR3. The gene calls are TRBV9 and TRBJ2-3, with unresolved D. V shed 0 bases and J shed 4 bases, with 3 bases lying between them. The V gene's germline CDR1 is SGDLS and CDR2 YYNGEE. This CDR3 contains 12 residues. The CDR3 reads CASSVEADTQYF. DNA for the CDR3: TGTGCCAGCAGCGTAGAAGCAGATACGCAGTATTTT.

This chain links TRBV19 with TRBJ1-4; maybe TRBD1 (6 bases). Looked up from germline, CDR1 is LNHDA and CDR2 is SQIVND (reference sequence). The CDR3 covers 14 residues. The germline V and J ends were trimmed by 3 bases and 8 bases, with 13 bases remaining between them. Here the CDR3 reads CASSIGGREEKLFF. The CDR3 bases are TGTGCCAGTAGTATTGGGGGGCGAGAGGAAAAACTGTTTTTT.

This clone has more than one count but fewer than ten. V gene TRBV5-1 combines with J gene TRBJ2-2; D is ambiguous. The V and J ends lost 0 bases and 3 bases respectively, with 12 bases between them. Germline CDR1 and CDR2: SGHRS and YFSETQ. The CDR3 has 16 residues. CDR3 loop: CASSLAPWPDTGELFF. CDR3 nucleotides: TGCGCCAGCAGCTTGGCCCCCTGGCCCGACACCGGGGAGCTGTTTTTT.

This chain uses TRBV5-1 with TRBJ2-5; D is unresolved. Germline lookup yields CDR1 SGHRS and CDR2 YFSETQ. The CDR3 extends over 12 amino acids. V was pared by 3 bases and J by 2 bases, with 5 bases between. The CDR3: CASSYLQETQYF. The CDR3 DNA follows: TGCGCCAGCAGCTACCTACAAGAGACCCAGTACTTC.

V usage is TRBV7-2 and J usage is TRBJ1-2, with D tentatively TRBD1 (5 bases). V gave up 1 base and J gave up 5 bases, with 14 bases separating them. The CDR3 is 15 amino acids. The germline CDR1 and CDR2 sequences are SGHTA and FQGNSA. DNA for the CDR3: TGTGCCAGCAGCTTAGGGGACGGCCGACTTTATGGCTACACCTTC. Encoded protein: CASSLGDGRLYGYTF.

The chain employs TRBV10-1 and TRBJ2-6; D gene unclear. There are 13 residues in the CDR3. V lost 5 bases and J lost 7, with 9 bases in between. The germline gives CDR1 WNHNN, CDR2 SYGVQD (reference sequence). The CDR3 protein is CASSPIDANVLTF. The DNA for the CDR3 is TGCGCCAGCAGTCCGATCGATGCCAACGTCCTGACTTTC.

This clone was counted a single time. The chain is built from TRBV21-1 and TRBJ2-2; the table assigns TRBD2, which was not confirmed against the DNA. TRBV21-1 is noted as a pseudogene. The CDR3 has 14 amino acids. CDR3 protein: CASSWTTWTGELFF. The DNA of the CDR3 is TGTGCCAGCAGCTGGACTACCTGGACCGGGGAGCTGTTTTTT.

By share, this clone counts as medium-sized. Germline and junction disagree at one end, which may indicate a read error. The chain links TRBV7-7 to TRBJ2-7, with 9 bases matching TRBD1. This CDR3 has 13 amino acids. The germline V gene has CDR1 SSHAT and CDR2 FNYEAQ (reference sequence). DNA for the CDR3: TGTGCTAGCAGCACGGACAGGGGCAGCGAGCAGTACTTC. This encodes CASSTDRGSEQYF. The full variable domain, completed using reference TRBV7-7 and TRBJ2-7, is GAGVSQSPRYKVTKRGQDVTLRCDPISSHATLYWYQQALGQGPEFLTYFNYEAQPDKSGLPSDRFSAERPEGSISTLTIQRTEQRDSAMYRCASSTDRGSEQYFGPGTRLTVT.

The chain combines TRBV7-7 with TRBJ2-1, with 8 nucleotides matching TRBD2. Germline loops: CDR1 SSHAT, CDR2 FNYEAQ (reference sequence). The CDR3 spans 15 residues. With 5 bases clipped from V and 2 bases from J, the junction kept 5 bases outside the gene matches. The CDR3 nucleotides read TGTGCCAGCAGCCCGAGCGGGGGCACCTACAATGAGCAGTTCTTC. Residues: CASSPSGGTYNEQFF.

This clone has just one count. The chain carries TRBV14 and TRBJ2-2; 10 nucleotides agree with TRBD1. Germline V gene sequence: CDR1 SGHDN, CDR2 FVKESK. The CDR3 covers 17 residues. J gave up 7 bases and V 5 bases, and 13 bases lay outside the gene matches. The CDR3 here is CASSESSGTGANGELFF. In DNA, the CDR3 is TGTGCCAGCAGCGAGTCATCCGGGACAGGGGCCAACGGGGAGCTGTTTTTT.

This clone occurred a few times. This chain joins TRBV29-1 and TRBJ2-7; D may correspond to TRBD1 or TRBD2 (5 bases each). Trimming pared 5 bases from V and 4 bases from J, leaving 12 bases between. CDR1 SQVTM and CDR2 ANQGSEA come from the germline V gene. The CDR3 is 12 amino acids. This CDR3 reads CSVRDAVYEQYF. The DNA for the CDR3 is TGCAGCGTTAGGGACGCAGTGTACGAGCAGTACTTC.

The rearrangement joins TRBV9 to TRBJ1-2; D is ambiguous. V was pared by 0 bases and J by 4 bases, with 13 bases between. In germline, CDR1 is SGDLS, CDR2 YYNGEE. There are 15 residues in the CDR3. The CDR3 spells CASSVGPGQSYGYTF. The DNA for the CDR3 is TGTGCCAGCAGCGTAGGCCCCGGCCAGTCCTATGGCTACACCTTC.